The 31 T cell receptor beta chains below were found in one sample sequenced in a study of shared clonotypes between healthy human individuals. CD8 cells classed as naive were CD45RO-negative and positively selected for CCR7, excluding terminally differentiated effector memory CD45RA+ cells. Assay: immunoSEQ multiplex PCR; the TCRdb copy retains only in-frame clones and omits some. The sample records about 2.2 million clones, about 92% being singletons. The sequenced sample was naive CD8+ T cells from PBMCs. The receptors shown here come from a man aged 18 to 30 in good health. Some clones in this sample may be carry-over from other donors' samples.

This clone was recorded once. This same CDR3 is encoded by further DNA sequences in the sample. The chain has TRBV4-1 and TRBJ2-1, with D possibly TRBD2 on 6 matching bases. Trimming took 0 bases from V and 0 from J, leaving 9 bases between them. Per germline, CDR1 MGHRA and CDR2 YSYEKL. The CDR3 is made up of 16 amino acids. The CDR3 DNA follows: TGCGCCAGCAGCCAAGATAGCGGAAGCTCCTACAATGAGCAGTTCTTC. It translates to CASSQDSGSSYNEQFF.

This rearrangement joins TRBV30 to TRBJ1-3; D uncertain. There are 16 residues in the CDR3. Trimming shortened V by 1 base and J by 7 bases, and 20 bases separated the two germline ends. The V gene's germline CDR1 is GTSNPN and CDR2 SVGIG (reference sequence). The CDR3 sequence: CAWSGYGGFYGNTIYF. CDR3 bases: TGTGCCTGGAGTGGGTACGGAGGATTCTATGGGAACACCATATATTTT.

The gene calls are TRBV12-5 and TRBJ2-5; no firm D call. With 5 bases removed from V and 1 base from J, the gap between germline ends came to 8 bases. The CDR3 sequence is 13 residues long. Germline V lookup: CDR1 LGHNT, CDR2 FRNRAP. CDR3 region: CASGTTTQETQYF. Written as DNA, the CDR3 is TGTGCTAGTGGTACAACGACCCAAGAGACCCAGTACTTC.

The rearrangement uses TRBV18 and TRBJ1-4; maybe TRBD1 (6 bases). The CDR3 is 15 amino acids. Germline CDR1 and CDR2: KGHSH and LQKENI. Trimming removed 4 bases at V and 3 bases at J, with 12 bases between. The DNA for the CDR3 is TGTGCCAGCTCACTCACGAGGGGGGCTAATGAAAAACTGTTTTTT. Translated: CASSLTRGANEKLFF.

The rearrangement links TRBV19 to TRBJ2-7, with D possibly TRBD1 on 5 matching bases. V lost 3 bases to trimming and J lost 2 bases, with 11 bases between them. The CDR3 is 14 residues long. Germline CDR1 reads LNHDA; CDR2 reads SQIVND (reference sequence). This CDR3 reads CASSMTAATYEQYF. DNA of the CDR3: TGTGCCAGTAGTATGACAGCTGCCACCTACGAGCAGTACTTC.

The genes are TRBV7-9 and TRBJ2-3, with 8 bases aligning to TRBD2. J lost 0 bases, V lost 7 bases, and 9 bases had no gene match. Germline values: CDR1 SEHNR, CDR2 FQNEAQ (reference sequence). The length of the CDR3 is 16 residues. This chain's CDR3 is CASTARTGGSTDTQYF. The CDR3 bases are TGTGCCAGCACCGCTCGGACGGGGGGGAGCACAGATACGCAGTATTTT.

The chain joins TRBV6-5 to TRBJ2-3; 8 bases align to TRBD1. The germline gives CDR1 MNHEY, CDR2 SVGAGI. The CDR3 consists of 15 residues. V shed 6 bases, J shed 3 bases, and the junction held 8 bases outside the gene matches. This CDR3 reads CASSFGTGGTDTQYF. The CDR3 DNA reads TGTGCCAGCAGCTTCGGGACAGGTGGGACAGATACGCAGTATTTT.

In the case of this clone: The sample has other DNA sequences that encode this CDR3 too. The J gene is TRBJ2-7, the V gene TRBV5-1; possible D gene TRBD1, 6 bases. CDR1 and CDR2 (germline): SGHRS, YFSETQ. The CDR3 contains 14 residues. Trimming stripped 2 bases from V and 1 base from J, with 10 bases between. The CDR3 nucleotides are TGCGCCAGCAGCTTACGGCAGGGGTCCTACGAGCAGTACTTC. Amino acids: CASSLRQGSYEQYF.

V usage is TRBV6-1 and J usage is TRBJ2-7; D is ambiguous. The CDR3 has 14 residues. The germline gives CDR1 MNHNS, CDR2 SASEGT. V lost 1 base and J 1 base, leaving 8 bases between the germline ends. The CDR3 region is CASSEVVASYEQYF. As DNA, the CDR3 is TGTGCCAGCAGTGAAGTTGTAGCTTCCTACGAGCAGTACTTC.

The count of this clone is one. The V call is TRBV7-9, the J call TRBJ1-4; weak D call: TRBD1 (6 bases). The germline CDR1 and CDR2 sequences are SEHNR and FQNEAQ (reference sequence). With 6 bases removed from V and 4 bases from J, the gap between germline ends came to 15 bases. This CDR3 has 15 residues. CDR3 DNA: TGTGCCAGCAGGGCCGGGTGGACAGATAATGAAAAACTGTTTTTT. Encoded protein: CASRAGWTDNEKLFF. Supplemented by reference TRBV7-9 and TRBJ1-4, the full variable domain reads DTGVSQNPRHKITKRGQNVTFRCDPISEHNRLYWYRQTLGQGPEFLTYFQNEAQLEKSRLLSDRFSAERPKGSFSTLEIQRTEQGDSAMYLCASRAGWTDNEKLFFGSGTQLSVL.

With respect to this clone: Other nucleotide sequences from this sample produce the same CDR3. The chain uses TRBV10-1 and TRBJ2-7; D is undetermined. V lost 3 bases to trimming and J lost 4 bases, with 4 bases between them. The CDR3 runs to 11 residues. Germline V gives CDR1 WNHNN, CDR2 SYGVQD (reference sequence). The CDR3 nucleotides read TGCGCCAGCAGTGACCTTTACGAGCAGTACTTC. Translated, it gives CASSDLYEQYF.

The gene calls are TRBV7-9 and TRBJ2-5, with D perhaps TRBD2 (5 bases). The ends were cut back, 1 base at V and 2 bases at J, with 17 bases in the middle. CDR3 length: 17 residues. Germline CDR1 SEHNR, CDR2 FQNEAQ (reference sequence). CDR3 bases: TGTGCCAGCAGCTTAGATGCGGGCGGAACCCCACAAGAGACCCAGTACTTC. This sequence encodes CASSLDAGGTPQETQYF. Looking up the rest from reference TRBV7-9 and TRBJ2-5 gives the full variable domain: DTGVSQNPRHKITKRGQNVTFRCDPISEHNRLYWYRQTLGQGPEFLTYFQNEAQLEKSRLLSDRFSAERPKGSFSTLEIQRTEQGDSAMYLCASSLDAGGTPQETQYFGPGTRLLVL.

The chain joins TRBV19 to TRBJ2-3; D is possibly TRBD1 (5 bases). Germline CDR1 reads LNHDA; CDR2 reads SQIVND (reference sequence). V shed 1 base and J shed 2 bases, with 10 bases lying between them. The CDR3 loop spans 15 amino acids. The CDR3 DNA reads as TGTGCCAGTAGTATAGTTCCAGGGATCACAGATACGCAGTATTTT. This translates into CASSIVPGITDTQYF.

The chain couples TRBV5-4 to TRBJ1-2; D possibly corresponds to TRBD1 (5 bases). This CDR3 region has 13 residues. Trimming left V 5 bases short and J 2 bases short, with 10 bases between. Germline V CDR1 and CDR2: SGHNT, YYREEE (reference sequence). CDR3 residues: CASRPGSNYGYTF. The CDR3 DNA sequence: TGTGCCAGCAGACCAGGGTCCAACTATGGCTACACCTTC.

V usage is TRBV11-2 and J usage is TRBJ2-2; 8 bases line up with TRBD2. V trimming: 3 bases; J trimming: 1 base; junction bases outside the gene matches: 4. The length of the CDR3 is 16 residues. Germline V gives CDR1 SGHAT, CDR2 FQNNGV. CDR3 protein: CASSFAGGLNTGELFF. CDR3 nucleotide sequence: TGTGCCAGCAGCTTTGCGGGGGGCCTGAACACCGGGGAGCTGTTTTTT.

This sequence joins TRBV27 and TRBJ2-7; D ambiguous. The V gene lost 4 bases and the J gene lost 6 bases, with 10 bases spanning the gap. Germline CDR1 MNHEY, CDR2 SMNVEV (reference sequence). This CDR3 region has 12 residues. The CDR3 DNA reads TGTGCCAGCAGTTGGGGTACGGGCGAGCAGTACTTC. Amino acids: CASSWGTGEQYF.

The J gene is TRBJ1-1, the V gene TRBV29-1, with D possibly TRBD1 on 6 matching bases. The ends were cut back, 8 bases at V and 0 bases at J, with 19 bases in the middle. The CDR3 consists of 15 residues. Germline CDR1 SQVTM, CDR2 ANQGSEA. CDR3 in amino acids: CSSSRTVIMNTEAFF. The CDR3 DNA reads as TGCAGCTCCTCTCGGACAGTCATCATGAACACTGAAGCTTTCTTT. Complete variable domain (other parts from reference TRBV29-1 and TRBJ1-1): SAVISQKPSRDICQRGTSLTIQCQVDSQVTMMFWYRQQPGQSLTLIATANQGSEATYESGFVIDKFPISRPNLTFSTLTVSNMSPEDSSIYLCSSSRTVIMNTEAFFGQGTRLTVV.

The rearrangement links TRBV27 to TRBJ2-7; TRBD2 matches at 10 bases. J was trimmed by 3 bases and V by 3 bases; bases with no gene match: 5. The CDR3 is 15 amino acids. CDR1 and CDR2 from the germline V gene are MNHEY and SMNVEV (reference sequence). CDR3 region: CASSFIPSGSYEQYF. The CDR3 DNA follows: TGTGCCAGCAGTTTCATTCCTAGCGGGAGCTACGAGCAGTACTTC.

The V and J genes are TRBV19 and TRBJ2-5; a possible D gene is TRBD2 (6 bases). The length of the CDR3 is 15 residues. Germline V gives CDR1 LNHDA, CDR2 SQIVND (reference sequence). Trimming shortened V by 5 bases and J by 0 bases, and 13 bases separated the two germline ends. CDR3 sequence: CASSPGSDYQETQYF. The CDR3 nucleotides are TGTGCCAGTAGTCCCGGGAGTGATTACCAAGAGACCCAGTACTTC. Full variable domain (outside the CDR3, taken from reference TRBV19 and TRBJ2-5): DGGITQSPKYLFRKEGQNVTLSCEQNLNHDAMYWYRQDPGQGLRLIYYSQIVNDFQKGDIAEGYSVSREKKESFPLTVTSAQKNPTAFYLCASSPGSDYQETQYFGPGTRLLVL.

The J gene is TRBJ2-1, the V gene TRBV29-1; maybe TRBD1 (5 bases). The CDR3 is made up of 12 amino acids. Germline CDR1 and CDR2: SQVTM and ANQGSEA. The V end was cut by 7 bases, the J end by 2 bases, with 9 bases between. The CDR3 DNA follows: TGCAGCGCAGGGCCAGCCTACAATGAGCAGTTCTTC. Residues: CSAGPAYNEQFF.

The rearrangement uses TRBV28 and TRBJ2-1; 9 bases are a match to TRBD2. Germline values: CDR1 MDHEN, CDR2 SYDVKM. V shed 8 bases and J 7 bases; nucleotides not matched to a gene: 12. The CDR3 covers 15 residues. For the CDR3, the DNA is TGTGCCAGCGGCCCGACGGCGGGAGGGAAAAATGAGCAGTTCTTC. Its protein product is CASGPTAGGKNEQFF.

V and J are TRBV19 and TRBJ2-7, with D tentatively TRBD1 (6 bases). Germline assignment: CDR1 LNHDA and CDR2 SQIVND (reference sequence). Deletions cut 7 bases from V and 5 bases from J, with 15 bases between. The CDR3 contains 13 residues. For the CDR3, the DNA is TGTGCCAGTACCCCCCGGGCAGGGGACGAGCAGTACTTC. This gives the protein CASTPRAGDEQYF.

CDR3 residues: CAWSEGREQYF. In DNA, the CDR3 is TGTGCCTGGAGTGAAGGGCGCGAGCAGTACTTC. The gene calls are TRBV30 and TRBJ2-7, with D hard to call. V shed 1 base and J shed 6 bases, with 7 bases lying between them. Looked up from germline, CDR1 is GTSNPN and CDR2 is SVGIG (reference sequence). The CDR3 has 11 amino acids.

This chain joins TRBV9 and TRBJ2-1; no reliable D call. This CDR3 is built from 15 residues. Germline loops: CDR1 SGDLS, CDR2 YYNGEE. V gave up 4 bases and J gave up 2 bases, with 13 bases separating them. The CDR3 protein is CASSTPAGPYNEQFF. CDR3 coding DNA: TGTGCCAGCAGCACTCCGGCAGGCCCCTACAATGAGCAGTTCTTC.

V usage is TRBV28 and J usage is TRBJ1-1; D is unresolved. CDR3 length equals 16 residues. Looked up from germline, CDR1 is MDHEN and CDR2 is SYDVKM. V dropped 6 bases and J dropped 0 bases, with 17 bases sitting between them. This CDR3 reads CASSLPSEGVNTEAFF. Here the CDR3 DNA reads TGTGCCAGCAGCCTTCCCTCCGAAGGAGTGAACACTGAAGCTTTCTTT.

V usage is TRBV4-2 and J usage is TRBJ2-5, with unresolved D. Germline CDR1 LGHNA, CDR2 YNFKEQ. The CDR3 extends over 15 amino acids. The V and J ends lost 4 bases and 2 bases respectively, with 14 bases between them. Written as DNA, the CDR3 is TGTGCCAGCAGCCCAGCCTGGACCGGTCAAGAGACCCAGTACTTC. It translates to CASSPAWTGQETQYF.

The chain carries TRBV11-2 and TRBJ2-7, with D possibly TRBD2 on 7 matching bases. The CDR3 runs to 17 residues. Trimming took off 1 base at V and 2 bases at J, with 18 bases between the two ends. Per the germline V gene, CDR1 is SGHAT and CDR2 is FQNNGV. This CDR3 reads CASSLGPSGGATYEQYF. CDR3 coding DNA: TGTGCCAGCAGCTTAGGCCCGTCGGGGGGCGCTACCTACGAGCAGTACTTC.

The chain combines TRBV6-5 with TRBJ2-1; D not certain. Germline CDR1 reads MNHEY; CDR2 reads SVGAGI. The germline V and J ends were trimmed by 0 bases and 6 bases, with 9 bases remaining between them. There are 14 residues in the CDR3. The CDR3 region is CASSYSLFGNEQFF. CDR3 nucleotides: TGTGCCAGCAGTTACTCCTTATTCGGCAATGAGCAGTTCTTC.

The chain has TRBV7-8 and TRBJ1-4; D remains unclear. This CDR3 spans 15 amino acids. Per germline, CDR1 SGHVS and CDR2 FQNEAQ. The V end lost 0 bases, the J end lost 8 bases, and 13 bases lay between the germline ends. The CDR3 DNA sequence: TGTGCCAGCAGCTTAGCCGACTTCGACTGGGAAAAACTGTTTTTT. Amino acid sequence: CASSLADFDWEKLFF.

Remarks on this clone: The limits of the CDR3 on the DNA are not certain, so only TCRdb's listed CDR3 is given. The chain joins TRBV28 to TRBJ2-5. The V gene's germline CDR1 is MDHEN and CDR2 SYDVKM. The CDR3 spans 14 amino acids, including both terminal residues. CDR3 sequence: CASSPSWGPGARYF.

The V and J genes are TRBV9 and TRBJ1-2; TRBD1 matches at 7 bases. Germline loops: CDR1 SGDLS, CDR2 YYNGEE. This CDR3 spans 15 amino acids. The V gene end was trimmed by 4 bases and the J gene end by 2 bases; junction bases not matched to a gene: 8. CDR3 DNA: TGTGCCAGCAGCTACCCCAGGGACAGCAACTATGGCTACACCTTC. Translating it yields CASSYPRDSNYGYTF.